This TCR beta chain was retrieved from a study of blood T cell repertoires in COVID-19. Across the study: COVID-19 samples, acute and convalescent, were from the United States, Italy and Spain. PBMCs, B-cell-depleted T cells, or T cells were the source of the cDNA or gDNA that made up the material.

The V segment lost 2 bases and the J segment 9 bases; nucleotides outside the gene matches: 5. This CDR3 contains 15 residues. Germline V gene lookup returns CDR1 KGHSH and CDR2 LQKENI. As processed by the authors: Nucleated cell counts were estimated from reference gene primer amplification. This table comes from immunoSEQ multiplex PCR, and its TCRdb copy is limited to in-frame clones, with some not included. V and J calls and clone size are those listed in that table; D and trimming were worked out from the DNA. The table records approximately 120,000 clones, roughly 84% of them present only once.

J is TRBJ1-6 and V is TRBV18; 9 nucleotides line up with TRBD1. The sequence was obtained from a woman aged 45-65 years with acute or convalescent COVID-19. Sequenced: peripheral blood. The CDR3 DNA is TGTGCCAGCTCACCAGCGACAGGGGGAAGTTCACCCCTCCACTTT. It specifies CASSPATGGSSPLHF.